These 10 T cell receptor beta chains were sequenced from one sample in a study of CD8 T cells in ankylosing spondylitis listed by TCRdb under 2017. The library was prepared using 5' RACE. Sequencing instrument: Illumina HiSeq 2500. In-frame beta chains were kept once TCRdb had trimmed the public reads at Q25 with fastp and called clones with MiXCR. For every CDR3 protein sequence, its rows merge into one entry that carries the most common genes and DNA. The sample table records some 220,000 distinct CDR3 sequences; 10% of these occur just once. Around 3% of the sample is held by the ten biggest clonotypes. Source material: blood, either unsorted or a sorted T cell fraction (not recorded which). These receptors all stem from a male donor with ankylosing spondylitis or in good health (not recorded which).

This clonotype showed up just a few times. This rearrangement joins TRBV7-9 to TRBJ2-2; perhaps TRBD2 as D (6 bases). V dropped 3 bases and J dropped 0 bases, with 8 bases sitting between them. CDR1 is SEHNR, CDR2 FQNEAQ, per germline (reference sequence). This CDR3 has 15 residues. CDR3 sequence: CASSFPGANTGELFF. DNA of the CDR3: TGTGCCAGCAGCTTTCCGGGGGCGAACACCGGGGAGCTGTTTTTT.

The rearrangement joins TRBV12-3 or TRBV12-4 to TRBJ2-1; 11 nucleotides line up with TRBD2. This CDR3 has 18 residues. The CDR3 protein is CTCSTTSGVISSYNEQFF. CDR3 nucleotide sequence: TGTACCTGCAGTACGACTAGCGGGGTCATTAGCTCCTACAATGAGCAGTTCTTC.

As for this clonotype: This could be a read error, since a much larger clone is one nucleotide away. The rearrangement links TRBV6-1 to TRBJ2-7, with D perhaps matching TRBD1 or TRBD2 (5 bases each). The CDR3 spans 16 residues. Germline V CDR1 and CDR2: MNHNS, SASEGT. CDR3 in amino acids: CASKSLRESFPYKQYF. Here the CDR3 DNA reads TGTGCCAGCAAAAGCCTCAGGGAGAGTTTTCCCTACAAGCAGTACTTC.

This clonotype has at least ten counts. The chain has TRBV7-7 and TRBJ2-3, with D maybe TRBD2 (7 bases). From germline, CDR1 is SSHAT and CDR2 FNYEAQ (reference sequence). This CDR3 is built from 16 residues. Deletions cut 5 bases from V and 4 bases from J, with 19 bases between. The CDR3 loop is CASSPWGQRDPDTQYF. CDR3 nucleotides: TGTGCCAGCAGCCCCTGGGGGCAGCGGGACCCAGATACGCAGTATTTT.

This clonotype was found many times. This sequence joins TRBV6-4 and TRBJ2-7, with 10 bases aligning to TRBD1. Germline trimming cut 10 bases from V and 0 bases from J; bases unmatched to any gene: 21. CDR3 size: 19 residues. Germline values: CDR1 MRHNA, CDR2 SNTAGT. The CDR3 here is CATTSGQGGIQRYSYEQYF. The CDR3 nucleotides are TGTGCCACCACCTCCGGACAGGGGGGAATCCAGCGGTACTCCTACGAGCAGTACTTC.

This clonotype was recorded at least ten times. This sequence joins TRBV6-1 and TRBJ2-7, with D perhaps being TRBD1 or TRBD2 (5 bases each). Germline lookup yields CDR1 MNHNS and CDR2 SASEGT. The CDR3 contains 14 residues. V was cut by 6 bases and J by 1 base, with 13 bases left in between. CDR3 protein: CASRPGTASYEQYF. The CDR3 bases are TGTGCCAGCAGACCCGGGACGGCTTCCTACGAGCAGTACTTC.

In this sample, this clonotype turned up many times. This chain uses TRBV29-1 with TRBJ2-3; TRBD2 might be the D (5 bases). The V end was cut by 6 bases, the J end by 0 bases, with 7 bases between. Germline CDR1 and CDR2: SQVTM and ANQGSEA. CDR3 length equals 12 residues. CDR3 in amino acids: CSVASSTDTQYF. The CDR3 bases are TGCAGCGTGGCTAGCAGCACAGATACGCAGTATTTT.

This clonotype appeared many times. This sequence joins TRBV11-2 and TRBJ2-3, with 8 nucleotides matching TRBD1. V lost 3 bases, J lost 6 bases, and 5 bases stayed unmatched. CDR1 is SGHAT, CDR2 FQNNGV, per germline. The CDR3 consists of 14 residues. The CDR3 protein is CASSLRTGPDTQYF. CDR3 in DNA: TGTGCCAGCAGCTTGAGGACAGGGCCCGATACGCAGTATTTT.

This chain joins TRBV11-1 and TRBJ1-1; maybe TRBD1 (6 bases). The germline V gene has CDR1 SGHAT and CDR2 FQDESV (reference sequence). The CDR3 length is 18 residues. V gave up 2 bases and J gave up 1 base, with 20 bases separating them. CDR3 DNA sequence: TGTGCCAGCAGCTTAAAGGGGGGCGCGAGGTCGAAGAACACTGAAGCTTTCTTT. It is translated as CASSLKGGARSKNTEAFF.

This clonotype has a handful of counts. The chain joins TRBV3-1 to TRBJ1-2, with D possibly being TRBD1 (5 bases). The CDR3 loop spans 16 amino acids. Germline assignment: CDR1 LGHDT and CDR2 YNNKEL (reference sequence). Trimming shortened V by 0 bases and J by 5 bases, and 16 bases separated the two germline ends. The DNA of the CDR3 is TGTGCCAGCAGCCAAGAGGGGGGGTTTTTTCGATATGGCTACACCTTC. It specifies CASSQEGGFFRYGYTF.